The present TCR beta chain was sequenced within a study of blood T cells in healthy people across ages. The use of a sample-barcoded 5' primer and a J-beta primer mix characterized a second PCR of about 7 to 12 cycles. TCRdb reprocessed the 5' RACE reads via MiXCR and lists one record per CDR3 protein. The sample yields around 710,000 distinct CDR3 sequences, roughly 41% seen once. Every sample yielded at least 6.5 million isolated PBMCs. Trimming took 5 bases from V and 0 from J, leaving 11 bases between them. Germline lookup yields CDR1 LGHNA and CDR2 YNFKEQ. The CDR3 runs to 14 residues. This clonotype was counted ten times or more. Its antigen is unknown. Study-level points and caveats: Naive T cell percentage by flow cytometry tracked strongly with beta diversity.

The receptor was derived from a woman between 55 and 75 years old in good health. The V and J genes are TRBV4-2 and TRBJ2-7; a possible D gene is TRBD2 (6 bases). Sequencing was carried out using blood. The CDR3 is CASSSSETSYEQYF. CDR3 DNA: TGTGCCAGCAGCTCTAGCGAGACCTCCTACGAGCAGTACTTC.